Listed here are 18 T cell receptor beta chains from one sample, sequenced in a study of shared clonotypes between healthy human individuals. Data came from immunoSEQ multiplex PCR; TCRdb stores just in-frame clones and leaves some out. This table has approximately 240,000 clones, over 60% appearing once. The sample was memory CD4+ T cells sorted from blood. The subset: CD45RA-negative fraction. All receptors derive from a man aged 25-45 years in good health.

To note about this clone: This may arise from a read error, as a much more abundant clone is one base away. The V and J genes are TRBV7-9 and TRBJ1-1; D not certain. This CDR3 is built from 13 residues. Germline loops: CDR1 SEHNR, CDR2 FQNEAQ (reference sequence). The CDR3: CVSSQQTNTEAFF. The CDR3 DNA is TGTGTCAGCAGCCAACAGACGAACACTGAAGCTTTCTTT.

This clone is medium-sized by share. The same CDR3 is also encoded by other DNA sequences in this sample. This rearrangement joins TRBV6-1 to TRBJ1-2; 11 bases align to TRBD1. The V and J ends lost 8 bases and 4 bases, in that order; junction bases with no gene match: 3. Germline assignment: CDR1 MNHNS and CDR2 SASEGT. The CDR3 sequence is 13 residues long. This chain's CDR3 is CASGDRGIYGYTF. The CDR3 DNA follows: TGTGCCAGCGGGGACAGGGGGATCTATGGCTACACCTTC.

The table lists this clone with a count of one. The chain combines TRBV2 with TRBJ1-4; possibly TRBD1 for D (5 bases). Germline V lookup: CDR1 SNHLY, CDR2 FYNNEI. This CDR3 spans 14 amino acids. Trimming stripped 4 bases from V and 5 bases from J, with 11 bases between. For the CDR3, the DNA is TGTGCCAGCAGTGGGGGATGGGGCAATGAAAAACTGTTTTTT. It codes for CASSGGWGNEKLFF.

The chain is built from TRBV19 and TRBJ2-1; weak D call: TRBD1 (6 bases). CDR3 length equals 20 residues. Trimming cost V 6 bases and J 0 bases, with 27 bases left between them. Germline values: CDR1 LNHDA, CDR2 SQIVND (reference sequence). The CDR3 DNA follows: TGTGCCAGTAGCCGCCCGGTCGGGGTCCGCAGGGGAAGCTCCTACAATGAGCAGTTCTTC. Encoded protein: CASSRPVGVRRGSSYNEQFF.

This rearrangement joins TRBV5-5 to TRBJ2-7; D gene ambiguous. The V gene's germline CDR1 is SGHKS and CDR2 YYEKEE (reference sequence). Trimming stripped 1 base from V and 6 bases from J, with 8 bases between. The CDR3 has 12 residues. CDR3 loop: CASSLILTEQYF. CDR3 in DNA: TGTGCCAGCAGCTTGATCTTGACCGAGCAGTACTTC.

This clone was recorded only once. This chain links TRBV19 with TRBJ2-3, with TRBD2 identical over 15 bases. V lost 3 bases to trimming and J lost 6 bases; unmatched junction nucleotides: 4. This CDR3 has 16 residues. Germline CDR1 is LNHDA and CDR2 is SQIVND (reference sequence). In DNA form, the CDR3 reads TGTGCCAGTAGTATCCTAGGGACTAGCGGGAGGGATACGCAGTATTTT. This sequence encodes CASSILGTSGRDTQYF.

This clone turned up a few times. The chain combines TRBV2 with TRBJ2-5; 8 nucleotides match TRBD1. Losses at the gene ends were 3 bases for V and 4 bases for J; bases not matched to a gene: 4. The CDR3 is 14 residues long. Looked up from germline, CDR1 is SNHLY and CDR2 is FYNNEI. The CDR3 DNA reads as TGTGCCAGCAGTGAGGGGACAGGTCCAGAGACCCAGTACTTC. Translated: CASSEGTGPETQYF.

The chain joins TRBV5-1 to TRBJ2-1, with D possibly matching TRBD1 (7 bases). Germline V gene sequence: CDR1 SGHRS, CDR2 YFSETQ. CDR3 length: 16 residues. V was shortened by 4 bases and J by 5 bases, with 19 bases between the two germline ends. Here the CDR3 DNA reads TGCGCCAGCAGCCCACGCAGGGGGGCCATCGACAATGAGCAGTTCTTC. Its protein is CASSPRRGAIDNEQFF.

The gene calls are TRBV10-3 and TRBJ2-2, with TRBD1 matching over 10 bases. The length of the CDR3 is 15 residues. Germline CDR1 ENHRY, CDR2 SYGVKD. V lost 8 bases to trimming and J lost 6 bases; unmatched junction nucleotides: 9. This CDR3 reads CAIRPGTGEAGELFF. The CDR3 bases are TGTGCCATCCGCCCCGGGACAGGGGAAGCCGGGGAGCTGTTTTTT.

The chain employs TRBV27 and TRBJ2-3; possible D gene TRBD2, 6 bases. Trimming removed 2 bases from V and 3 bases from J, with 18 bases in between. From germline, CDR1 is MNHEY and CDR2 SMNVEV (reference sequence). The CDR3 sequence is 17 residues long. The CDR3 DNA follows: TGTGCCAGCAGTTTACGGCGACTAGTGGGGGGTACAGATACGCAGTATTTT. Its protein product is CASSLRRLVGGTDTQYF.

The gene calls are TRBV27 and TRBJ2-1, with D perhaps TRBD1 (6 bases). With 7 bases removed from V and 6 bases from J, the gap between germline ends came to 16 bases. Germline V gives CDR1 MNHEY, CDR2 SMNVEV (reference sequence). The CDR3 runs to 14 residues. CDR3 sequence: CASISGQITNEQFF. The CDR3 nucleotides are TGTGCCAGCATTTCCGGACAGATAACCAATGAGCAGTTCTTC.

This rearrangement joins TRBV29-1 to TRBJ2-3, with TRBD2 matching over 13 bases. The CDR3 sequence is 14 residues long. With V trimmed by 6 bases and J by 6 bases, 6 bases remained unmatched. Germline V lookup: CDR1 SQVTM, CDR2 ANQGSEA. The CDR3 sequence: CSVRLAGGDDTQYF. The CDR3 DNA reads as TGCAGCGTCCGACTAGCGGGAGGAGACGATACGCAGTATTTT.

This chain links TRBV4-1 with TRBJ1-2, with 8 bases identical to TRBD1. The CDR3 loop spans 16 amino acids. The V gene end was trimmed by 4 bases and the J gene end by 8 bases; junction bases not matched to a gene: 15. Germline CDR1 and CDR2: MGHRA and YSYEKL. In DNA form, the CDR3 reads TGCGCCAGCAGCCGGGGACCGGGACAGGCTTTCGAAGGCTACACCTTC. Amino acids: CASSRGPGQAFEGYTF.

The rearrangement joins TRBV11-2 to TRBJ2-7; tentatively, D is TRBD1 or TRBD2 (5 bases each). The CDR3 length is 13 residues. With 3 bases removed from V and 3 bases from J, the gap between germline ends came to 9 bases. CDR1 is SGHAT, CDR2 FQNNGV, per germline. In DNA, the CDR3 is TGTGCCAGCAGCTTCGGGGCTCACTACGAGCAGTACTTC. This sequence encodes CASSFGAHYEQYF.

There are a few counts of this clone. The rearrangement joins TRBV6-1 to TRBJ1-1; no definite D call. Trimming pared 6 bases from V and 4 bases from J, leaving 12 bases between. CDR3 length: 13 residues. Germline values: CDR1 MNHNS, CDR2 SASEGT. The CDR3: CASRPGKTTEAFF. CDR3 sequence (DNA): TGTGCCAGCAGGCCGGGTAAGACCACTGAAGCTTTCTTT.

The chain joins TRBV5-4 to TRBJ1-2; D is possibly TRBD1 (5 bases). The CDR3 is 16 amino acids. The germline gives CDR1 SGHNT, CDR2 YYREEE (reference sequence). V was cut by 0 bases and J by 6 bases, with 18 bases left in between. The CDR3 loop is CASSLVTTGTKDGYTF. Written as DNA, the CDR3 is TGTGCCAGCAGCTTGGTAACAACAGGTACTAAGGATGGCTACACCTTC.

This clone has only a few counts. The J gene is TRBJ2-7, the V gene TRBV28; 9 bases agree with TRBD1. Germline trimming cut 4 bases from V and 3 bases from J; bases unmatched to any gene: 1. The CDR3 contains 13 residues. CDR1 and CDR2 from the germline V gene are MDHEN and SYDVKM. CDR3 loop: CASSSGQGYEQYF. In nucleotides, the CDR3 is TGTGCCAGCAGTTCGGGACAGGGCTACGAGCAGTACTTC.

This chain links TRBV19 with TRBJ1-5; D remains ambiguous. Trimming pared 1 base from V and 4 bases from J, leaving 2 bases between. Per germline, CDR1 LNHDA and CDR2 SQIVND (reference sequence). CDR3 length: 12 residues. The CDR3 DNA reads TGTGCCAGTAGTATAGGGAATCAGCCCCAGCATTTT. This gives the protein CASSIGNQPQHF.